This is a list of T cell receptor beta chains from one sample in a study of control samples from healthy donors and cancer patients. Profiling relied on immunoSEQ multiplex PCR, and the TCRdb table lists in-frame clones only, not all of them. The sample includes around 190,000 clones, 85% to 95% of them seen just once. Sequencing used blood. These receptors were obtained from a young man in good health. Each CDR3 is given with its conserved first and last residue. D genes are given only for firm matches. Some rows have no size entry. The others give once, few or many, or a class for an expanded clone.

NA,TRBJ2-3,NA,TRBV4-1,CASSQVFFPPEARTDTQYF,TGCGCCAGCAGCCAAGTTTTTTTTCCGCCCGAAGCTCGCACAGATACGCAGTATTTT
NA,TRBJ2-3,NA,TRBV11-1,CASSLSGRFTDTQYF,TGTGCCAGCAGCTTATCTGGTCGGTTCACAGATACGCAGTATTTT
NA,TRBJ2-6,TRBD1,TRBV27,CASSPGTGSKIKISGANVLTF,TGTGCCAGCAGCCCCGGGACAGGGAGTAAAATTAAGATCTCTGGGGCCAACGTCCTGACTTTC
NA,TRBJ1-5,NA,TRBV3-1/TRBV3-2,CASSQGGAPNQPQHF,TGTGCCAGCAGCCAAGGTGGGGCCCCCAATCAGCCCCAGCATTTT
NA,TRBJ2-3,NA,TRBV6-2/TRBV6-3,CASSLGVPSTNTQYF,TGTGCCAGCAGTCTGGGGGTTCCGAGCACAAATACGCAGTATTTT
NA,TRBJ1-4,NA,TRBV5-1,CASSLGQPREKLFF,TGCGCCAGCAGCTTGGGCCAGCCGAGGGAAAAACTGTTTTTT
NA,TRBJ2-7,TRBD2,TRBV5-1,CASGRETSYEQYF,TGCGCCAGCGGGCGGGAGACCTCCTACGAGCAGTACTTC
NA,TRBJ2-3,NA,TRBV5-1,CASSREFSRADTQYF,TGCGCCAGCAGCCGCGAGTTCTCCAGGGCAGATACGCAGTATTTT
NA,TRBJ1-2,NA,TRBV19,CASSVNPKYGYTF,TGTGCCAGTAGTGTAAATCCGAAGTATGGCTACACCTTC
NA,TRBJ1-1,NA,TRBV2,CASSEGTKGVNTEAFF,TGTGCCAGCAGTGAGGGGACCAAAGGGGTGAACACTGAAGCTTTCTTT
NA,TRBJ2-5,NA,TRBV15,CATSRGRDTQETQYF,TGTGCCACCAGCAGAGGGAGGGACACTCAAGAGACCCAGTACTTC
NA,TRBJ2-7,NA,TRBV11-2,CASSLVGEQYF,TGTGCCAGCAGCTTAGTGGGGGAGCAGTACTTC
NA,TRBJ2-7,NA,TRBV14,CASSQDRDNSYEQYF,TGTGCCAGCAGCCAAGATCGGGACAACTCCTACGAGCAGTACTTC
NA,TRBJ1-3,NA,TRBV9,CASSVGTGASGNTIYF,TGTGCCAGCAGCGTAGGTACGGGGGCGTCTGGAAACACCATATATTTT
NA,TRBJ2-3,TRBD2,TRBV6-2/TRBV6-3,CASSYDRLADLTDTQYF,TGTGCCAGCAGTTACGATCGACTAGCAGACCTCACAGATACGCAGTATTTT
NA,TRBJ1-2,NA,TRBV6-5,CASSLEYGYTF,TGTGCCAGCAGTTTGGAATATGGCTACACCTTC
NA,TRBJ2-5,TRBD1,TRBV10-3,CAISPRTGQETQYF,TGTGCCATCAGTCCAAGGACAGGACAAGAGACCCAGTACTTC
NA,TRBJ1-3,NA,TRBV5-1,CASSLEQQGASSGNTIYF,TGCGCCAGCAGCTTGGAGCAGCAGGGAGCTTCGTCTGGAAACACCATATATTTT
NA,TRBJ2-5,NA,TRBV13,CASSPLGNLETQYF,TGTGCCAGCAGCCCCCTAGGTAATTTGGAGACCCAGTACTTC
NA,TRBJ2-5,NA,TRBV3-1/TRBV3-2,CASSQDSVVQETQYF,TGTGCCAGCAGCCAAGATTCGGTAGTTCAAGAGACCCAGTACTTC
once,TRBJ1-6,TRBD1,TRBV7-2,CASSSPGQGKNSPLHF,TGTGCCAGCAGCTCTCCGGGACAGGGGAAGAATTCACCCCTCCACTTT
NA,TRBJ2-3,NA,TRBV5-1,CASSLAPLGAGTDTQYF,TGCGCCAGCAGCTTGGCCCCTTTGGGGGCTGGCACAGATACGCAGTATTTT
NA,TRBJ2-3,NA,TRBV28,CASRDPGRGTQYF,TGTGCCAGCAGAGATCCGGGACGAGGTACGCAGTATTTT
NA,TRBJ1-1,TRBD1,TRBV28,CASCPPGGFYTEAFF,TGTGCCAGCTGCCCACCAGGGGGCTTTTACACTGAAGCTTTCTTT
NA,TRBJ1-3,NA,TRBV11-3,CASSVDSYSGNTIYF,TGTGCCAGCAGCGTTGACAGTTACTCTGGAAACACCATATATTTT
NA,TRBJ2-1,NA,TRBV11-3,CASSLKGGGLNNEQFF,TGTGCCAGCAGCTTAAAGGGTGGGGGGCTAAACAATGAGCAGTTCTTC
NA,TRBJ1-1,NA,TRBV29-1,CSVDKVGGSNTEAFF,TGCAGCGTTGATAAGGTCGGGGGGTCGAACACTGAAGCTTTCTTT
once,TRBJ1-6,TRBD1,TRBV30,CAWSGGQKNSPLHF,TGTGCCTGGAGCGGGGGACAGAAAAATTCACCCCTCCACTTT
NA,TRBJ1-2,NA,TRBV9,CASSPGFQSDYGYTF,TGTGCCAGCAGCCCGGGGTTCCAGAGTGACTATGGCTACACCTTC
NA,TRBJ1-3,NA,TRBV6-5,CASSYGTAGNTIYF,TGTGCCAGCAGTTACGGGACGGCTGGAAACACCATATATTTT
NA,TRBJ2-5,TRBD1,TRBV5-4,CASSLVLTHPGQGTETQYF,TGTGCCAGCAGCTTAGTTCTTACACATCCGGGACAGGGGACGGAGACCCAGTACTTC
once,TRBJ2-7,NA,TRBV20-1,CSAPASGEQYF,TGCAGTGCCCCAGCCTCCGGCGAGCAGTACTTC
NA,TRBJ2-7,NA,TRBV6-5,CASSYGTQTEQYF,TGTGCCAGCAGTTACGGGACTCAAACTGAGCAGTACTTC
NA,TRBJ1-1,NA,TRBV2,CASSVRGDTEAFF,TGTGCCAGCAGTGTCCGGGGGGACACTGAAGCTTTCTTT
once,TRBJ1-2,NA,TRBV6-5,CASTATGIVTF,TGTGCCAGCACGGCCACAGGGATTGTCACCTTC
NA,TRBJ1-4,NA,TRBV15,CATSGVGSTNEKLFF,TGTGCCACCAGCGGAGTGGGGTCGACTAATGAAAAACTGTTTTTT
few,TRBJ2-3,NA,TRBV6-2/TRBV6-3,CASSYSGATGTDTQYF,TGTGCCAGCAGTTACTCAGGGGCGACCGGTACCGATACGCAGTATTTT
NA,TRBJ2-1,TRBD2,TRBV27,CASSFTAGEAEQFF,TGTGCCAGCAGTTTCACGGCGGGAGAGGCTGAGCAGTTCTTC
once,TRBJ2-5,NA,TRBV6-2/TRBV6-3,CASSLGGGPQETQYF,TGTGCCAGCAGTCTCGGAGGCGGCCCCCAAGAGACCCAGTACTTC
NA,TRBJ2-6,NA,TRBV28,CASSSASKSSGANVLTF,TGTGCCAGCAGTTCCGCCAGCAAAAGCTCTGGGGCCAACGTCCTGACTTTC
NA,TRBJ2-7,NA,TRBV27,CASSLAAGIHEQYF,TGTGCCAGCAGTTTAGCGGCAGGGATCCACGAGCAGTACTTC
NA,TRBJ2-3,NA,TRBV5-1,CASSLREFTDTQYF,TGCGCCAGCAGCTTGAGGGAATTCACAGATACGCAGTATTTT
NA,TRBJ1-1,TRBD1,TRBV6-5,CASTPQGASTEAFF,TGTGCCAGCACCCCACAGGGGGCGAGCACTGAAGCTTTCTTT
once,TRBJ2-1,NA,TRBV3-1/TRBV3-2,CASSQRDNEQFF,TGTGCCAGCAGCCAAAGGGACAATGAGCAGTTCTTC
NA,TRBJ1-1,NA,TRBV19,CASSLQGGETEAFF,TGTGCCAGTAGCTTACAGGGTGGAGAAACTGAAGCTTTCTTT
NA,TRBJ1-2,TRBD1,TRBV4-3,CASSQGNRGIEDYGYTF,TGCGCCAGCAGCCAAGGCAACAGGGGGATTGAAGACTATGGCTACACCTTC
NA,TRBJ2-5,TRBD2,TRBV10-1,CASSDGLAGTPKGETQYF,TGCGCCAGCAGTGATGGACTAGCGGGTACCCCCAAGGGGGAGACCCAGTACTTC
NA,TRBJ1-4,NA,TRBV3-1/TRBV3-2,CASSPGLRAVEKLFF,TGTGCCAGCAGCCCGGGACTGCGAGCCGTTGAAAAACTGTTTTTT
NA,TRBJ1-3,NA,TRBV7-2,CASSERLDSGNTIYF,TGTGCCAGCAGCGAACGGTTAGACTCTGGAAACACCATATATTTT
once,TRBJ1-3,NA,TRBV30,CAWSGTVTGNTIYF,TGTGCCTGGAGTGGGACGGTTACTGGAAACACCATATATTTT
NA,TRBJ2-7,TRBD2,TRBV12-5,CASGSSGSSYEQYF,TGTGCTAGTGGTTCTAGCGGGAGCTCCTACGAGCAGTACTTC
NA,TRBJ2-5,NA,TRBV9,CASSVASRETQYF,TGTGCCAGCAGCGTAGCGTCTCGGGAGACCCAGTACTTC